This is a list of T cell receptor beta chains from one sample in a study of immune evolution from preneoplasia to lung adenocarcinoma. Sequencing was performed with immunoSEQ multiplex PCR; in TCRdb, only in-frame clones are kept and a portion is missing. The table records under 2,000 clones, around a fifth of them present only once. Material: FFPE invasive lung adenocarcinoma tissue. Receptor source: a person between 50 and 70 years old with lung adenocarcinoma. CDR3s include the opening cysteine and the closing phenylalanine or tryptophan. D genes are given only for firm matches. Clone size appears in some rows only: once, few, many, or a class for an expanded clone.

TRBJ2-4,TRBV14,NA,NA,TGTGCCAGCAGCCCTATGGGAGTAGCCAAAAACATTCAGTACTTC,CASSPMGVAKNIQYF
TRBJ1-1,TRBV5-8,NA,NA,TGTGCCAGCACCTCGGGAAGGGGGGTGCTCACTGAAGCTTTCTTT,CASTSGRGVLTEAFF
TRBJ2-7,TRBV6-5,NA,TRBD2,TGTGCCAGCAGTTACTCGTCTAGCGGGGGGCCCTACGAGCAGTACTTC,CASSYSSSGGPYEQYF
TRBJ2-5,TRBV7-8,NA,NA,TGTGCCAGCAGCGAACAGGGCGGTTCAGAGACCCAGTACTTC,CASSEQGGSETQYF
TRBJ2-7,TRBV7-6,NA,NA,TGTGCCAGCAGCCCGACGCAAAACTCCTACGAGCAGTACTTC,CASSPTQNSYEQYF
TRBJ2-7,TRBV10-2,few,TRBD1,TGCGCCAGCTCCACAGGGGGCTTGCTTAACGAGCAGTACTTC,CASSTGGLLNEQYF
TRBJ2-7,TRBV5-1,NA,NA,TGCGCCAGCAGCTTTGCCGGGACGGAATACGAGCAGTACTTC,CASSFAGTEYEQYF
TRBJ2-5,TRBV5-5,NA,NA,TGTGCCAGCAGTCCGGGGCCTGAAGAGACCCAGTACTTC,CASSPGPEETQYF
TRBJ2-5,TRBV4-1,NA,NA,TGCGCCAGCAGCCGCGATTTTGCGACCCAGTACTTC,CASSRDFATQYF
TRBJ1-5,TRBV6-5,NA,NA,TGTGCCAGCAGTTACGCTGGGCACCAGCCCCAGCATTTT,CASSYAGHQPQHF
TRBJ2-1,TRBV6-1,NA,NA,TGTGCCAGCAGTGAAAACGGCGAAGTCTACAATGAGCAGTTCTTC,CASSENGEVYNEQFF
TRBJ1-1,TRBV14,few,NA,TGTGCCAGCAGCGCATTGAGCTTGAACACTGAAGCTTTCTTT,CASSALSLNTEAFF
TRBJ1-1,TRBV29-1,few,TRBD1,TGCAGCGTGGGGACAGGGGGTAAAACTGAAGCTTTCTTT,CSVGTGGKTEAFF
TRBJ2-5,TRBV7-8,NA,TRBD2,TGTGCCAGCAACCGAGGGACTAGCGCCCCGCAAGAGACCCAGTACTTC,CASNRGTSAPQETQYF
TRBJ1-1,TRBV5-1,few,TRBD1,TGCGCCAGCAGCTTGCAGAGTTCGACAGGGGAGGGGACTGAAGCTTTCTTT,CASSLQSSTGEGTEAFF
TRBJ2-7,TRBV7-9,few,NA,TGTGCCGGCGGGGATTTGGGCTACGAGCAGTACTTC,CAGGDLGYEQYF
TRBJ1-1,TRBV29-1,NA,NA,TGCAGCGTAGGCGAGAACACTGAAGCTTTCTTT,CSVGENTEAFF
TRBJ2-7,TRBV11-2,NA,NA,TGTGCCAGCAGCTTAGCCCCGGATTTCACCTACGAGCAGTACTTC,CASSLAPDFTYEQYF
TRBJ2-5,TRBV7-2,few,TRBD2,TGTGCCAGCAGCTTAGTCAGCGGGGGAGAGACCCAGTACTTC,CASSLVSGGETQYF
TRBJ2-7,TRBV5-6,NA,NA,TGTGCCAGCAGCTTTGGCGGGGCCTACGAGCAGTACTTC,CASSFGGAYEQYF
TRBJ2-5,TRBV20-1,NA,NA,TGCAGTGCTAGTAACGGGGAGACCCAGTACTTC,CSASNGETQYF
TRBJ1-2,TRBV9,few,NA,TGTGCCAGCAGCGCTGATAGGGAAGATCATTACTATGGCTACACCTTC,CASSADREDHYYGYTF
TRBJ1-4,TRBV30,few,NA,TGTGCCTGGAAGGAGGACCTACTTGAAAAACTGTTTTTT,CAWKEDLLEKLFF
TRBJ2-2,TRBV21-1,NA,NA,TGTGCCAGCAGGCAGGCGTCATGGGACACCGGGGAGCTGTTTTTT,CASRQASWDTGELFF
TRBJ2-5,TRBV5-1,few,NA,TGCGCCAGCAGCTCGGATGGGGAGACCCAGTACTTC,CASSSDGETQYF
TRBJ2-5,TRBV28,NA,NA,TGTGCCAGCAGCGGAGAGACCCAGTACTTC,CASSGETQYF
TRBJ2-7,TRBV9,few,NA,TGTGCCAGCAGCGTAGGACTCGCGGACTCCTACGAGCAGTACTTC,CASSVGLADSYEQYF
TRBJ2-7,TRBV18,NA,NA,TGTGCCAGCTCACCCCGGCTTAGCTCCTACGAGCAGTACTTC,CASSPRLSSYEQYF
TRBJ1-1,TRBV7-9,few,NA,TGTGCCAGCAGCCCGTCGGGGAACACTGAAGCTTTCTTT,CASSPSGNTEAFF
TRBJ2-7,TRBV2,few,TRBD1,TGTGCCAGCAGTGACAACCGGGACAGGGACTACGAGCAGTACTTC,CASSDNRDRDYEQYF
TRBJ1-2,TRBV19,NA,TRBD1,TGTGCCAGTAGTTCCCGGGACAGGCAAGGTGGCTACACCTTC,CASSSRDRQGGYTF
TRBJ1-3,TRBV27,NA,NA,TGTGCCAGCAGTCTGCGTCCAGGCGCGGCTGGAAACACCATATATTTT,CASSLRPGAAGNTIYF
TRBJ2-7,TRBV19,NA,TRBD2,TGTGCCAGTAGTCCCGGACTAGCGGGAGAGGGAGTTTCCTACGAGCAGTACTTC,CASSPGLAGEGVSYEQYF
TRBJ2-7,TRBV6-6,few,NA,TGTGCCAGCAGCCGGGACGGCTACGAGCAGTACTTC,CASSRDGYEQYF
TRBJ2-1,TRBV2,NA,NA,TGTGCCAGCAGTGAAGGGACTACAAAATACAATGAGCAGTTCTTC,CASSEGTTKYNEQFF
TRBJ1-3,TRBV18,few,TRBD1,TGTGCCAGCTCACGCCGGGACAGCTCTGGAAACACCATATATTTT,CASSRRDSSGNTIYF
TRBJ2-7,TRBV10-2,few,TRBD1,TGCGCCAGCCGGGACAGGGGGTATGAGCAGTACTTC,CASRDRGYEQYF
TRBJ2-3,TRBV27,NA,TRBD2,TGTGCCAGCACCATAGCGGGAGGGGGCACAGATACGCAGTATTTT,CASTIAGGGTDTQYF
TRBJ2-1,TRBV6-5,NA,NA,TGTGCCAGCAGTTACGACCCGCCCTACAATGAGCAGTTCTTC,CASSYDPPYNEQFF
TRBJ2-1,TRBV5-1,NA,NA,TGCGCCAGCAGCAAGGGGGATCTCGTGGGGGTTACCTACAATGAGCAGTTCTTC,CASSKGDLVGVTYNEQFF
TRBJ2-4,TRBV5-6,few,NA,TGTGCCAGCAGCTTTGGACAACAAAACATTCAGTACTTC,CASSFGQQNIQYF
TRBJ2-7,TRBV6-6,few,TRBD1,TGTGCCAGCAGCATGACAGGGCGCGAGCAGTACTTC,CASSMTGREQYF
TRBJ2-7,TRBV5-6,NA,TRBD2,TGTGCCAGCAGCTTGATTTTGGCGGGAGGGGTCCACGAGCAGTACTTC,CASSLILAGGVHEQYF
TRBJ2-1,TRBV18,few,NA,TGTGCCAGCTCACCACTCGTCTGGAGCTCCTACAATGAGCAGTTCTTC,CASSPLVWSSYNEQFF
TRBJ1-1,TRBV29-1,few,NA,TGCAGCGTTGAGCGGGGGGTCACTGAAGCTTTCTTT,CSVERGVTEAFF
TRBJ2-7,TRBV9,few,TRBD2,TGTGCCAGATTAACAGGACTAGCGGGATATGAGCAGTACTTC,CARLTGLAGYEQYF
TRBJ2-3,TRBV7-6,few,TRBD2,TGTGCCAGCAGCCCGGGACTAGCGGGACCTTCAGATACGCAGTATTTT,CASSPGLAGPSDTQYF
TRBJ2-7,TRBV28,NA,TRBD1,TGTGCCAGCAGTTTAATCGGACAGGGGTTTTCCTACGAGCAGTACTTC,CASSLIGQGFSYEQYF
TRBJ2-1,TRBV6-5,NA,TRBD2,TGTGCCAGCAGTTACGGAGCGGGAGGGCCTGATGAGCAGTTCTTC,CASSYGAGGPDEQFF
TRBJ2-1,TRBV14,NA,NA,TGTGCCAGCAGCCAAGTAGGTATGGACGCCAGACAGTTCTTC,CASSQVGMDARQFF
TRBJ2-3,TRBV7-9,once,NA,TGTGCCAGCAGCTTAGGGCGGATCAACGGAGATACGCAGTATTTT,CASSLGRINGDTQYF
TRBJ1-1,TRBV27,few,NA,TGTGCCAGCAGTTTAGCTGATCCCCCAGGGCGGGAGGGCACTGAAGCTTTCTTT,CASSLADPPGREGTEAFF
TRBJ2-3,TRBV30,NA,NA,TGTGCCTGGAGTTCTACATTTGATACGCAGTATTTT,CAWSSTFDTQYF
TRBJ2-1,TRBV10-1,few,TRBD2,TGCGCCAGCAGTGAGTCGACGGGAGGCCTTAACAATGAGCAGTTCTTC,CASSESTGGLNNEQFF
TRBJ2-1,TRBV19,few,NA,TGTGCCAGTAGAGTGAGGGGACCTACCTACAATGAGCAGTTCTTC,CASRVRGPTYNEQFF
TRBJ2-7,TRBV25-1,few,NA,TGTGCCAGCAGTCCTCAGGGATACGAGCAGTACTTC,CASSPQGYEQYF
TRBJ2-7,TRBV27,few,NA,TGTGCCAGCAGTTTCGGACAAGCTCAATACGAGCAGTACTTC,CASSFGQAQYEQYF
TRBJ2-7,TRBV9,NA,NA,TGTGCCAGCAGCGTTTACCCGGGGTACGAGCAGTACTTC,CASSVYPGYEQYF
TRBJ2-1,TRBV7-9,NA,NA,TGTGCCAGCAGCTTAGATCTGAATGAGCAGTTCTTC,CASSLDLNEQFF
TRBJ2-6,TRBV14,NA,TRBD1,TGTGCCAGCAGACCGGGGGGGACAGGGGTTCCCTCTGGGGCCAACGTCCTGACTTTC,CASRPGGTGVPSGANVLTF